Reported below is one TCR beta chain. The source of the sample is a study of blood T cell repertoires in COVID-19. Study-wide background: COVID-19 samples collected from the United States, Italy and Spain covered acute and convalescent phases. From T cells, B-cell-depleted T cells, or PBMCs came the material, which was cDNA or gDNA.

V shed 5 bases and J shed 2 bases, with 8 bases lying between them. This CDR3 has 12 residues. CDR1 is SGHRS and CDR2 is YFSETQ in the germline V gene. Authors' data handling: Reference gene primers were amplified, and this amplification served to estimate nucleated cell counts. Only in-frame clones appear in the TCRdb table, and some are missing; sequencing was by immunoSEQ multiplex PCR. The D gene and trimming were derived from the DNA, and the V and J assignments and clone size from that table. The sample carries roughly 350,000 clones, 85% recorded once. The chain carries TRBV5-1 and TRBJ2-7; no firm D call. This receptor was taken from a woman between 18 and 30 years old with acute or convalescent COVID-19. The sequencing input was peripheral blood. The CDR3 sequence: CASSREAYEQYF. The CDR3 bases are TGCGCCAGCAGTCGTGAGGCCTACGAGCAGTACTTC.